The 9 T cell receptor beta chains presented below share a single source sample, sequenced in a study of cytomegalovirus exposure and HLA in healthy donors. PCR employed 60 Vbeta and 13 Jbeta primers. Assay: immunoSEQ multiplex PCR; the TCRdb copy retains only in-frame clones and omits some. The data contain some 96,000 clones, around 82% of them singletons. Sequencing was performed on PBMCs. The receptors stem from a woman in her sixties in good health and CMV-seronegative.

The chain has TRBV5-6 and TRBJ2-5; no definite D call. Looked up from germline, CDR1 is SGHDT and CDR2 is YYEEEE. The CDR3 has 11 amino acids. The germline V and J ends were trimmed by 0 bases and 7 bases, with 4 bases remaining between them. CDR3 residues: CASSLGGTQYF. The DNA of the CDR3 is TGTGCCAGCAGCTTGGGCGGGACCCAGTACTTC.

This rearrangement joins TRBV7-9 to TRBJ2-5, with TRBD1 matching over 9 bases. J lost 5 bases, V lost 5 bases, and 12 bases had no gene match. In germline, CDR1 is SEHNR, CDR2 FQNEAQ (reference sequence). The CDR3 spans 16 residues. CDR3 nucleotide sequence: TGTGCCAGCAGCCCCGATAGAACAGGGGGCTGGGAGACCCAGTACTTC. It codes for CASSPDRTGGWETQYF.

J is TRBJ1-1 and V is TRBV28; 11 bases match TRBD1. The V and J ends lost 9 bases and 10 bases, in that order; junction bases with no gene match: 13. Germline V gene data show CDR1 as MDHEN and CDR2 as SYDVKM. The CDR3 runs 14 residues. The CDR3 sequence: CASNIAGTGGVAFF. The CDR3 DNA reads as TGTGCCAGTAACATAGCCGGGACAGGGGGTGTAGCTTTCTTT.

J is TRBJ2-7 and V is TRBV27, with 7 bases fitting TRBD2. Germline values: CDR1 MNHEY, CDR2 SMNVEV (reference sequence). This CDR3 is built from 15 residues. V lost 6 bases and J lost 5; bases outside the gene matches: 13. The CDR3 here is CASSPLTSAGDEQYF. CDR3 bases: TGTGCCAGCAGCCCGCTAACTAGCGCGGGGGACGAGCAGTACTTC.

The chain is built from TRBV7-8 and TRBJ2-7; TRBD1 matches 7 bases. The V gene's germline CDR1 is SGHVS and CDR2 FQNEAQ. The J segment lost 3 bases and the V segment lost 4 bases, leaving 3 bases of the junction unmatched. The CDR3 totals 13 residues. In nucleotides, the CDR3 is TGTGCCAGCAGCTGGGACAGACACTACGAGCAGTACTTC. It is translated as CASSWDRHYEQYF.

The V and J genes are TRBV5-1 and TRBJ2-1, with 8 positions matching TRBD1. This CDR3 has 14 amino acids. Per the germline V gene, CDR1 is SGHRS and CDR2 is YFSETQ. The V and J ends lost 1 base and 7 bases, in that order; junction bases with no gene match: 4. In nucleotides, the CDR3 is TGCGCCAGCAGCTTGTGGCAGGGGGCTAATGAGCAGTTCTTC. Encoded protein: CASSLWQGANEQFF.

This clone was observed a few times. The chain is built from TRBV5-6 and TRBJ1-6, with D possibly TRBD1 on 6 matching bases. With 4 bases removed from V and 7 bases from J, the gap between germline ends came to 12 bases. The CDR3 length is 14 residues. Per the germline V gene, CDR1 is SGHDT and CDR2 is YYEEEE. The CDR3: CASSPGQRNSPLHF. Here the CDR3 DNA reads TGTGCCAGCAGCCCTGGACAGAGGAATTCACCCCTCCACTTT.

The CDR3 reads CASSQDPGEYGYTF. CDR3 nucleotides: TGCGCCAGCAGCCAAGACCCAGGGGAGTATGGCTACACCTTC. The V and J genes are TRBV4-3 and TRBJ1-2; TRBD1 might be the D (6 bases). The CDR3 spans 14 residues. V gave up 0 bases and J gave up 5 bases, with 10 bases separating them. CDR1 is LGHNA, CDR2 YSLEER, per germline.

The chain combines TRBV5-1 with TRBJ2-2; the D is unclear. Germline CDR1 SGHRS, CDR2 YFSETQ. The CDR3 is made up of 12 amino acids. V lost 6 bases and J 3 bases, leaving 6 bases between the germline ends. The CDR3 DNA follows: TGCGCCAGCAAACGGGACACCGGGGAGCTGTTTTTT. Its translation is CASKRDTGELFF.